The sequence of this TCR beta chain was determined in a study of OX40 agonist ivuxolimab in advanced cancers. TCRdb's table, derived via immunoSEQ multiplex PCR, lists solely in-frame clones and lacks some. The data hold about 82,000 clones, with around 85% observed a single time. This CDR3 comprises 13 residues. Per the germline V gene, CDR1 is SGHDT and CDR2 is YYEEEE. The V and J ends lost 0 bases and 5 bases respectively, with 6 bases between them. With respect to this clone: Its target is unknown.

Study observations and caveats: Doses of 0.1 to 3.0 mg/kg were accompanied by clonal expansion of CD4+ and CD8+ blood T cells by week 6. On average, CD8+ T cells showed a greater number of expanded clones than CD4+.

This clonotype was obtained from an adult with an advanced solid tumor such as melanoma, head and neck, liver or kidney cancer. This chain uses TRBV5-6 with TRBJ2-1; no clear D. The sequencing here drew on CD4+ or CD8+ T cells sorted from blood, taken in a trial of the OX40 agonist ivuxolimab. CDR3 bases: TGTGCCAGCAGCTTGGGCAGAAACAATGAGCAGTTCTTC. Protein product: CASSLGRNNEQFF.